This TCR beta chain came from a study of blood T cell repertoires in COVID-19. The sample holds one count of this clone. TCRdb's copy holds only in-frame clones and misses some; the assay was immunoSEQ multiplex PCR. The sample records 180,000 or so clones, roughly 89% being singletons. V was pared by 0 bases and J by 6 bases, with 11 bases between. Per germline, CDR1 MRHNA and CDR2 SNTAGT. The CDR3 loop spans 14 amino acids. The source of this sequence is a woman aged 40 to 50 with acute COVID-19. Sequencing was carried out using PBMCs or T cells enriched from blood (not recorded which). The chain combines TRBV6-4 with TRBJ1-2; D is undetermined. CDR3 loop: CASSDSIRNNGYTF. For the CDR3, the DNA is TGTGCCAGCAGTGACTCGATCAGGAATAATGGCTACACCTTC.